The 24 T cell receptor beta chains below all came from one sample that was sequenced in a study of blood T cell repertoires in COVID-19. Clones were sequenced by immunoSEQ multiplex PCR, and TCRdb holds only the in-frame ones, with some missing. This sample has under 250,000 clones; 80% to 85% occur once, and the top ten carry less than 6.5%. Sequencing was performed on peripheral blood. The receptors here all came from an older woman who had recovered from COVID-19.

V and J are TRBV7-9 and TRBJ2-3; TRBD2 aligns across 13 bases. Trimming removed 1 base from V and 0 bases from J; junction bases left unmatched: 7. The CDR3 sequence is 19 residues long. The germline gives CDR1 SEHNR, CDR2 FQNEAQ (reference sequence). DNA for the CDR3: TGTGCCAGCAGCTTAGTCGGGACTAGCGGGGAACCTAGCACAGATACGCAGTATTTT. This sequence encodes CASSLVGTSGEPSTDTQYF.

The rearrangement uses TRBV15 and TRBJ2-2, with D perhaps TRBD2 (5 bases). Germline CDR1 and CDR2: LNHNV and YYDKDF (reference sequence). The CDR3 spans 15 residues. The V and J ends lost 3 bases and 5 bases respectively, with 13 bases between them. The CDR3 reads CATSRRVEATGELFF. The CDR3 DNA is TGTGCCACCAGCAGGCGGGTCGAGGCAACCGGGGAGCTGTTTTTT.

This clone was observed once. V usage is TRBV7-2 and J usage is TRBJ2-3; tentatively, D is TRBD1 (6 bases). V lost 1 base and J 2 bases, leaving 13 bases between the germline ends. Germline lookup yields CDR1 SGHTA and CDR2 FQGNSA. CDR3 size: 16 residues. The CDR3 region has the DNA TGTGCCAGCAGCTTAGTTCCTGGGGGCTTCACAGATACGCAGTATTTT. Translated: CASSLVPGGFTDTQYF.

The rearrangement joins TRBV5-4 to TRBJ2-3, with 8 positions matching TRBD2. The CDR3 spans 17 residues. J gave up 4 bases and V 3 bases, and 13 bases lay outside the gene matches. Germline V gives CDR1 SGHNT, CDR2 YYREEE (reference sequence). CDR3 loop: CASSSPPSGGGADTQYF. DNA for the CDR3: TGTGCCAGCAGCTCCCCCCCCTCGGGGGGGGGTGCAGATACGCAGTATTTT.

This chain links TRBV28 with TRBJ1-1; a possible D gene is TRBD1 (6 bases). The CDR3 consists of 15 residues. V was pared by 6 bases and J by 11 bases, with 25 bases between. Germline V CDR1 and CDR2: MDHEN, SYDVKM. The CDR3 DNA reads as TGTGCCAGCAGGCCGGGGACAAACCTTTACGCGATGGCTTTCTTT. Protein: CASRPGTNLYAMAFF.

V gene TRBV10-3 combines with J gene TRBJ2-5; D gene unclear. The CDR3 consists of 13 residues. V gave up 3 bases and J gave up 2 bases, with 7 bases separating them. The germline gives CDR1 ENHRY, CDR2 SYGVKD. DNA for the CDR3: TGTGCCATCAGTGAATTCAGACAAGAGACCCAGTACTTC. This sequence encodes CAISEFRQETQYF.

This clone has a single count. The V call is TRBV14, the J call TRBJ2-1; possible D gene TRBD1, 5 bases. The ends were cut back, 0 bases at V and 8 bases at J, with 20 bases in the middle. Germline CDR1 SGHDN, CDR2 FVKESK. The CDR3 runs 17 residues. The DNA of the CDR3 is TGTGCCAGCAGCCAAGAGTATCAGGCCAGGGAAAAGGATGAGCAGTTCTTC. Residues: CASSQEYQAREKDEQFF.

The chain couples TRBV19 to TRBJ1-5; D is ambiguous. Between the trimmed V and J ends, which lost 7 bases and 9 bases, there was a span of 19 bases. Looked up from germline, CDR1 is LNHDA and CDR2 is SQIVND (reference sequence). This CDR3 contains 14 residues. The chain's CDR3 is CASTSQSGIRPQHF. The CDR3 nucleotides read TGTGCCAGTACCTCCCAATCTGGCATCCGGCCCCAGCATTTT.

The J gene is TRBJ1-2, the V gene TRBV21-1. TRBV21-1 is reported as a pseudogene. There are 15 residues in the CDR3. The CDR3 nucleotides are TGTGCCAGCAGCAACTTCTCCCCGGGGATTGTCGGCTACACCTTC. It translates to CASSNFSPGIVGYTF.

The CDR3 spells CASSPSSTVNYGYTF. The CDR3 DNA reads as TGTGCCAGCAGCCCTTCCTCGACAGTTAACTATGGCTACACCTTC. The J gene is TRBJ1-2, the V gene TRBV5-4, with D tentatively TRBD1 (5 bases). With 4 bases removed from V and 1 base from J, the gap between germline ends came to 14 bases. Looked up from germline, CDR1 is SGHNT and CDR2 is YYREEE (reference sequence). The CDR3 covers 15 residues.

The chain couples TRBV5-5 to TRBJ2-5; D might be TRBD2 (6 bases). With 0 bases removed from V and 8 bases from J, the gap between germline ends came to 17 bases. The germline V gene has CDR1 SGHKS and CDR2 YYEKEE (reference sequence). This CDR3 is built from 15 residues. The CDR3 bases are TGTGCCAGCAGCTTGGCCGGGGGATATACAGAAACCCAGTACTTC. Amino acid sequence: CASSLAGGYTETQYF.

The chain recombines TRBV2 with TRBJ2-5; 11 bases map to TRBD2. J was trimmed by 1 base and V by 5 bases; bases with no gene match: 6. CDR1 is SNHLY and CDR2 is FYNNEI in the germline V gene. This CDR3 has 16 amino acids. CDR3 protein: CASSPLSGGVQETQYF. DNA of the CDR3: TGTGCCAGCAGTCCCCTTAGCGGGGGGGTCCAAGAGACCCAGTACTTC. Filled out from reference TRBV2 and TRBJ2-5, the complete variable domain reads EPEVTQTPSHQVTQMGQEVILRCVPISNHLYFYWYRQILGQKVEFLVSFYNNEISEKSEIFDDQFSVERPDGSNFTLKIRSTKLEDSAMYFCASSPLSGGVQETQYFGPGTRLLVL.

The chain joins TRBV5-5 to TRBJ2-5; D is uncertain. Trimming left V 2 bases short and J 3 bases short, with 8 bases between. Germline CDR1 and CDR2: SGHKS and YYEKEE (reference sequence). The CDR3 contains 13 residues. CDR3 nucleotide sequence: TGTGCCAGCAGCTTCCCCGGTAAAGAGACCCAGTACTTC. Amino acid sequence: CASSFPGKETQYF.

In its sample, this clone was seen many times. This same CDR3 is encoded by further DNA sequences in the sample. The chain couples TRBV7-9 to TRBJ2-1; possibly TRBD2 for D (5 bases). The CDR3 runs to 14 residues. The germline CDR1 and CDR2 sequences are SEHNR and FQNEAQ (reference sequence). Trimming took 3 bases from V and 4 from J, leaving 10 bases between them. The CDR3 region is CASSLGLAYNEQFF. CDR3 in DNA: TGTGCCAGCAGCTTGGGGTTAGCGTACAATGAGCAGTTCTTC.

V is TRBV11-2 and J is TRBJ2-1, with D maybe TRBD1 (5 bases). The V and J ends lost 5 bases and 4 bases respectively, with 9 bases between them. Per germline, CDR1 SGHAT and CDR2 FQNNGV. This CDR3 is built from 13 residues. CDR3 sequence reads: CASSADRYNEQFF. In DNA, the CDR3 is TGTGCCAGCAGCGCCGACAGATACAATGAGCAGTTCTTC. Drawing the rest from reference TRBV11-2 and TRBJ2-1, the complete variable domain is EAGVAQSPRYKIIEKRQSVAFWCNPISGHATLYWYQQILGQGPKLLIQFQNNGVVDDSQLPKDRFSAERLKGVDSTLKIQPAKLEDSAVYLCASSADRYNEQFFGPGTRLTVL.

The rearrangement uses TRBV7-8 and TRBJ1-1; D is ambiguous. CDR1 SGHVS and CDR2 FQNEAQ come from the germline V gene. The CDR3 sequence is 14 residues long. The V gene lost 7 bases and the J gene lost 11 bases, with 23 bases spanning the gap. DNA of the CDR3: TGTGCCAGCACCCCTGTGAGTGAATCGCTGGTGGCTTTCTTT. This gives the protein CASTPVSESLVAFF. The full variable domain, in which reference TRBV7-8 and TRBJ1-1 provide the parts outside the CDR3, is GAGVSQSPRYKVAKRGQDVALRCDPISGHVSLFWYQQALGQGPEFLTYFQNEAQLDKSGLPSDRFFAERPEGSVSTLKIQRTQQEDSAVYLCASTPVSESLVAFFGQGTRLTVV.

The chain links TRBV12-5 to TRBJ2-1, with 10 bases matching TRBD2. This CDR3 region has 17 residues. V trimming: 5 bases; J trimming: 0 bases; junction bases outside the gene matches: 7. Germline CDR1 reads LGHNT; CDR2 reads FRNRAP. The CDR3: CASGPYSGGASYNEQFF. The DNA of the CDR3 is TGTGCTAGTGGTCCTTACAGCGGGGGGGCCTCCTACAATGAGCAGTTCTTC.

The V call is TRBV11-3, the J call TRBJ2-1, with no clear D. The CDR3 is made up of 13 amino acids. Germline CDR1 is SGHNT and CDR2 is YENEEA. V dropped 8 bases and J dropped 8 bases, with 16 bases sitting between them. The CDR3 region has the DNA TGTGCCAGCTCCCTCGAGGCCCCCGATGAGCAGTTCTTC. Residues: CASSLEAPDEQFF.

The CDR3 nucleotides read TGTGCCAGCAGCCTAAGAGGCAGGGAGGGGGAAGAGACCCAGTACTTC. It codes for CASSLRGREGEETQYF. V gene TRBV7-2 combines with J gene TRBJ2-5; TRBD2 is a possible D gene (7 bases). The CDR3 has 16 residues. Trimming shortened V by 5 bases and J by 3 bases, and 19 bases separated the two germline ends. Germline assignment: CDR1 SGHTA and CDR2 FQGNSA.

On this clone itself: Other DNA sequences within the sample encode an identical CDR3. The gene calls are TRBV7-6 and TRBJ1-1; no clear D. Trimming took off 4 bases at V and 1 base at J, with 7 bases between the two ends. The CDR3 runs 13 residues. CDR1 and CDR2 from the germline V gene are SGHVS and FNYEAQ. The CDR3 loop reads CASSSRGNTEAFF. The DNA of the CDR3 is TGTGCCAGCAGCTCCCGGGGGAACACTGAAGCTTTCTTT.

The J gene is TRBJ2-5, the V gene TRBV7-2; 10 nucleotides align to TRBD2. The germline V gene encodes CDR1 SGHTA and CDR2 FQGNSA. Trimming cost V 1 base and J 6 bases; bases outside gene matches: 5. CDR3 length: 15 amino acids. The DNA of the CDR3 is TGTGCCAGCAGCTTAGTTACTAGCGGGGAACAGACCCAGTACTTC. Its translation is CASSLVTSGEQTQYF.

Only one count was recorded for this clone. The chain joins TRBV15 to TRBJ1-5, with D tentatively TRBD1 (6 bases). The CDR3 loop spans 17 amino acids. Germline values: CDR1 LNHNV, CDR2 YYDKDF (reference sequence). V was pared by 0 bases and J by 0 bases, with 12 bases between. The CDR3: CATSRDQGQLSNQPQHF. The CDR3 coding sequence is TGTGCCACCAGCAGAGATCAGGGGCAGCTTAGCAATCAGCCCCAGCATTTT.

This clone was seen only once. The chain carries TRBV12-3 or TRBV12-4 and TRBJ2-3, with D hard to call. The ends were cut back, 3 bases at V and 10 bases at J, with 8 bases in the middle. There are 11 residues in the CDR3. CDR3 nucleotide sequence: TGTGCCAGCAGTTTTTTAACGGCGCAGTATTTT. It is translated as CASSFLTAQYF.

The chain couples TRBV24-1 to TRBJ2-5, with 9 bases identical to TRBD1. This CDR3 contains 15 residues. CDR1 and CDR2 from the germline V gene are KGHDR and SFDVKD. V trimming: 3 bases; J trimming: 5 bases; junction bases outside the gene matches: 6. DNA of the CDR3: TGTGCCACCAGTGATCCGGGACAGGGCGGGGAGACCCAGTACTTC. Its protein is CATSDPGQGGETQYF.